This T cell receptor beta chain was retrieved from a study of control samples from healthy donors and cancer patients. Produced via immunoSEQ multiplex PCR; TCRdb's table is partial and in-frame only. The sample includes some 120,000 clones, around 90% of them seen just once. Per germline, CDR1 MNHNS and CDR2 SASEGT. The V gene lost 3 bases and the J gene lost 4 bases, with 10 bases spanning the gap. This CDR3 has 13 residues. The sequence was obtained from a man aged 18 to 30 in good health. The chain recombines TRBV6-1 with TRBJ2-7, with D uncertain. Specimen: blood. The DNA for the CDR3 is TGTGCCAGCAGTGACCGCGTTCTGTACGAGCAGTACGTC. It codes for CASSDRVLYEQYV.